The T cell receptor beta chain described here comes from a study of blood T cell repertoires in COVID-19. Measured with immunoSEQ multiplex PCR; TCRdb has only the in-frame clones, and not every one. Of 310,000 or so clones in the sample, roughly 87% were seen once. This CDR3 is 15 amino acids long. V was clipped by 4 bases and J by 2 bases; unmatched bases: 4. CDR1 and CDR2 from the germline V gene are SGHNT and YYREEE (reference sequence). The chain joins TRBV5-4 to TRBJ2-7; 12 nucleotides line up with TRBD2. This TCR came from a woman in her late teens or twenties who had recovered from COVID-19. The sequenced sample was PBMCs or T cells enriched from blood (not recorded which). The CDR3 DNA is TGTGCCAGCAGCAGCAGGACTAGCGGGACCTACGAGCAGTACTTC. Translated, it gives CASSSRTSGTYEQYF.